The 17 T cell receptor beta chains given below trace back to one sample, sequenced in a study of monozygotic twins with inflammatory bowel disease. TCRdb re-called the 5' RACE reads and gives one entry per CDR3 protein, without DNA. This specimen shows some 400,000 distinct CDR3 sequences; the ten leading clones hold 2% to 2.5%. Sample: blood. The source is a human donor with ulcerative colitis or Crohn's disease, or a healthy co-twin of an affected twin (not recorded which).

This CDR3 reads CASSYPLKGTVGNPNEMNTEAFF. The rearrangement links TRBV6-2 or TRBV6-3 to TRBJ1-1; the TCRdb call, TRBD1, lacks DNA for checking. The CDR3 has 23 residues. From germline, CDR1 is MNHEY and CDR2 SVGEGT.

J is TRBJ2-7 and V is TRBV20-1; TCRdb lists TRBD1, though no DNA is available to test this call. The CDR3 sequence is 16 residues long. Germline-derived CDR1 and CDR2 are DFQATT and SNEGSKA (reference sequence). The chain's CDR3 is CSAKNPGTGVPYEQYF.

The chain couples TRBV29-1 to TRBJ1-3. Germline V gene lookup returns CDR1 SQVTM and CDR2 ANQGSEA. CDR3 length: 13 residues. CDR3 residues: CSVVTQTGNTIYF.

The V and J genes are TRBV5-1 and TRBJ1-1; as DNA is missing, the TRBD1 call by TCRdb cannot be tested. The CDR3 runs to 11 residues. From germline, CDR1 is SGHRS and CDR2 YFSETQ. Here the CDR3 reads CASIRGTEAFF.

CDR3 protein: CASRQGESYEQYF. The chain combines TRBV2 with TRBJ2-7; the TRBD1 assignment by TCRdb is unverifiable without DNA. The CDR3 runs 13 residues. Germline loops: CDR1 SNHLY, CDR2 FYNNEI.

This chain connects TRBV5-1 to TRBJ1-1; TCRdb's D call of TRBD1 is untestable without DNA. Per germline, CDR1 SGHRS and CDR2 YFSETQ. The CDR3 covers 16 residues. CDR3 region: CASSLDAGGLTTEAFF.

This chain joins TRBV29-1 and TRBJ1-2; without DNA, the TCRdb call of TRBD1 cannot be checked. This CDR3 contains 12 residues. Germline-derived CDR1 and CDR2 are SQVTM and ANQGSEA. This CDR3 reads CSVAGSNYGYTF.

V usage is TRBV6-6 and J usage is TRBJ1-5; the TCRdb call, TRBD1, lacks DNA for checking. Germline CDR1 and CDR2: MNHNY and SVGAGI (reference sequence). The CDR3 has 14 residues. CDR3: CASSPVQGNQPQHF.

CDR3 region: CASSPLSSGNEQYF. The V call is TRBV18, the J call TRBJ2-7; there is no DNA to check the TCRdb D call of TRBD1. This CDR3 is 14 amino acids long. Germline CDR1 and CDR2: KGHSH and LQKENI.

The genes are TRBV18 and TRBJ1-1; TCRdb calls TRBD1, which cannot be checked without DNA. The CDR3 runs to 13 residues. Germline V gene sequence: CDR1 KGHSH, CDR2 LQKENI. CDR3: CASSADSNTEAFF.

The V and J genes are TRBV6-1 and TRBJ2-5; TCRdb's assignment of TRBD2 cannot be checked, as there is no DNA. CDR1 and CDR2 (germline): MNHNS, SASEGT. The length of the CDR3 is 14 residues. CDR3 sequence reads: CASRVAGGQETQYF.

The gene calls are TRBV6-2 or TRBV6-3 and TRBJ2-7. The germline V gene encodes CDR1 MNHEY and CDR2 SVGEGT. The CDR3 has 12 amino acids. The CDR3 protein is CASERSPYEQYF.

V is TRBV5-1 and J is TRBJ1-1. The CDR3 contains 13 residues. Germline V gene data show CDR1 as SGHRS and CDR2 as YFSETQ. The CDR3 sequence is CASGAGQGTEAFF.

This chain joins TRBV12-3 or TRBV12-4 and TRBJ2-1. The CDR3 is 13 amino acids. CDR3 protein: CASSDRSYNEQFF.

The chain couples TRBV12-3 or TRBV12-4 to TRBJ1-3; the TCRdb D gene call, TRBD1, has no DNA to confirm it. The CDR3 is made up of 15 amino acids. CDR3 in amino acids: CASSRDSLLRNTIYF.

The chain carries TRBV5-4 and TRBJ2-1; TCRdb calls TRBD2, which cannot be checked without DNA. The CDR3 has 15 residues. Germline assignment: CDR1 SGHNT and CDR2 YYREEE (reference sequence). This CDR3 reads CASSQSTPMTDEQFF.

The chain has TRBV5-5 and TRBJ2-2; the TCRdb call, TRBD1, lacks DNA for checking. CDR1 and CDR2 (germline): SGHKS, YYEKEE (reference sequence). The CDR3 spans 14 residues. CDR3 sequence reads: CASSYWTGSGELFF.